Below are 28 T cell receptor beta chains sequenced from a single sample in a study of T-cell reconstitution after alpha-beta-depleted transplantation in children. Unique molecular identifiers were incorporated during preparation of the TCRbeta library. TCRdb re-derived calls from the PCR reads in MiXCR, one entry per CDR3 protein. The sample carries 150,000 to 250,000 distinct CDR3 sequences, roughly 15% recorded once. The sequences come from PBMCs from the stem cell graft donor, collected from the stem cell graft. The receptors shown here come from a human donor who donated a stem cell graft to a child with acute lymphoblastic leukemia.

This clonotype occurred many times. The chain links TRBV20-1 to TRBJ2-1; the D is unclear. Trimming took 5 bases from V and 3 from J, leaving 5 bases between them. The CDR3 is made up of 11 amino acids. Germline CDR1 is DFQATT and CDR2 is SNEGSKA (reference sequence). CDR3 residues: CSAPIYNEQFF. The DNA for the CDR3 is TGCAGTGCTCCCATCTACAATGAGCAGTTCTTC.

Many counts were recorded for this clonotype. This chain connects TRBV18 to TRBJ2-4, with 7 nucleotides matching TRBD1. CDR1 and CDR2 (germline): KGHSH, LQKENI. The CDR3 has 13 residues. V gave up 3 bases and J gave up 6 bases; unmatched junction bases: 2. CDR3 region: CASSPRDRNIQYF. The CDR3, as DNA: TGTGCCAGCTCACCTCGGGACAGAAACATTCAGTACTTC.

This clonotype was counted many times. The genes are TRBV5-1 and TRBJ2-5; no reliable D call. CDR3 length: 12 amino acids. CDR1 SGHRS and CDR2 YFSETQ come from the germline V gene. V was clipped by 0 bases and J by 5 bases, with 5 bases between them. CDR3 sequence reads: CASSLGFETQYF. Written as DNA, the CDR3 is TGCGCCAGCAGCTTGGGATTTGAGACCCAGTACTTC.

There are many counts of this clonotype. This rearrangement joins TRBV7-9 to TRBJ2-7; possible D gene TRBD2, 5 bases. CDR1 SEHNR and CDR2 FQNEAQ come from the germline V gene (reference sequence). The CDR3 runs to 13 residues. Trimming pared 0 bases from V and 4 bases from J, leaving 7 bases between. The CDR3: CASSLAGEYEQYF. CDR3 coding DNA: TGTGCCAGCAGCTTAGCGGGAGAATACGAGCAGTACTTC.

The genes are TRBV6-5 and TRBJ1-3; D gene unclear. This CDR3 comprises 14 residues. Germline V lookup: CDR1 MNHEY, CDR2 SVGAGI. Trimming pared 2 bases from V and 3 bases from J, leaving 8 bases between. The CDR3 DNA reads TGTGCCAGCAGTTACGGGGAGTTTGGAAACACCATATATTTT. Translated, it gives CASSYGEFGNTIYF.

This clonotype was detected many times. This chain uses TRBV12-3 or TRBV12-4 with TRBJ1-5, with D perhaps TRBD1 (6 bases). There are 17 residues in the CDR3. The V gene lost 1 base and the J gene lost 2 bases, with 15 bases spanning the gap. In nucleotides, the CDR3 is TGTGCCAGCAGTTTAGGGGGGCAGGGTGGACGCAATCAGCCCCAGCATTTT. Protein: CASSLGGQGGRNQPQHF.

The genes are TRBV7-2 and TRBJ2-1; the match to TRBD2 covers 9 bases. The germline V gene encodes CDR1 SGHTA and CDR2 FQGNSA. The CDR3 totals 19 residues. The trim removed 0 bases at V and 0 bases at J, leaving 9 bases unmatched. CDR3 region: CASSLAPGLALLSYNEQFF. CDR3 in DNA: TGTGCCAGCAGCTTAGCGCCGGGACTAGCCCTTCTCTCCTACAATGAGCAGTTCTTC. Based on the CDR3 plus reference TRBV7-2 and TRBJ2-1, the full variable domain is GAGVSQSPSNKVTEKGKDVELRCDPISGHTALYWYRQSLGQGLEFLIYFQGNSAPDKSGLPSDRFSAERTGGSVSTLTIQRTQQEDSAVYLCASSLAPGLALLSYNEQFFGPGTRLTVL.

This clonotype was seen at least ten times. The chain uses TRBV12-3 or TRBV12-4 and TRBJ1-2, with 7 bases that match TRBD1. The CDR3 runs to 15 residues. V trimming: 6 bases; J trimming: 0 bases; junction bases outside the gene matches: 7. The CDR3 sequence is CASSRSGTANYGYTF. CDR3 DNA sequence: TGTGCCAGCAGCAGATCCGGGACAGCTAACTATGGCTACACCTTC.

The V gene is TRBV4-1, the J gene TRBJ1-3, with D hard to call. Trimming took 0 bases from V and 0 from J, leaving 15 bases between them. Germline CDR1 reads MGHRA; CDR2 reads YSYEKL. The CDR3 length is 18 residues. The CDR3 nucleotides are TGCGCCAGCAGCCAAGATGGATGGCCACAGAGCTCTGGAAACACCATATATTTT. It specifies CASSQDGWPQSSGNTIYF.

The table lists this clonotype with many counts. The CDR3 here is CASRTGVSYEQYF. The CDR3 coding sequence is TGCGCCAGCAGGACAGGCGTCTCCTACGAGCAGTACTTC. The chain couples TRBV5-1 to TRBJ2-7; perhaps TRBD1 as D (6 bases). The germline CDR1 and CDR2 sequences are SGHRS and YFSETQ. The CDR3 sequence is 13 residues long. Trimming removed 5 bases at V and 0 bases at J, with 9 bases between.

CDR3 DNA sequence: TGTGCCAGCAGCGACTCAGGGGGCAGAAACACCATATATTTT. Translating it yields CASSDSGGRNTIYF. The V and J genes are TRBV7-9 and TRBJ1-3; 8 nucleotides align to TRBD1. After removal of 5 bases from V and 5 bases from J, the junction contained 5 bases not matched to a gene. The germline V gene has CDR1 SEHNR and CDR2 FQNEAQ (reference sequence). The CDR3 spans 14 residues.

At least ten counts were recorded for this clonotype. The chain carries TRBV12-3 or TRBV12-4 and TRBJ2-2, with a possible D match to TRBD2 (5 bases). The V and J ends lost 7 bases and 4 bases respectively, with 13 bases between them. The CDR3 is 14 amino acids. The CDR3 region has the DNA TGTGCCAGCAAAATGGACTCCTCCACCGGGGAGCTGTTTTTT. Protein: CASKMDSSTGELFF.

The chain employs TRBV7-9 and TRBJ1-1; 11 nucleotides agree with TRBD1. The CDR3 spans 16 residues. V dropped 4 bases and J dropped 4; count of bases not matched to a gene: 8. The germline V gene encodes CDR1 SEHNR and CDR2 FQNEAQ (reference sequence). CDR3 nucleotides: TGTGCCAGCAGCTCGGCGGGACAGGGGGTGGGCACTGAAGCTTTCTTT. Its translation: CASSSAGQGVGTEAFF.

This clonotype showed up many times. As DNA, the CDR3 is TGCAGCGCTCCGGGACAGGGGGCTCTGACCCAGTACTTC. Protein sequence: CSAPGQGALTQYF. The chain couples TRBV29-1 to TRBJ2-5; 12 bases align to TRBD1. The CDR3 consists of 13 residues. The germline gives CDR1 SQVTM, CDR2 ANQGSEA. With 7 bases clipped from V and 7 bases from J, the junction kept 7 bases outside the gene matches.

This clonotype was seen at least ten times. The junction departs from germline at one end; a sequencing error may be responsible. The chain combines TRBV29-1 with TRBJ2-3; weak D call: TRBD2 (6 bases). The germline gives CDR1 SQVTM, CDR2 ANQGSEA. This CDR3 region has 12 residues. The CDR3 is CSFDLGGDTQYF. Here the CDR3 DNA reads TGCAGCTTTGATCTGGGGGGAGATACGCAGTATTTT.

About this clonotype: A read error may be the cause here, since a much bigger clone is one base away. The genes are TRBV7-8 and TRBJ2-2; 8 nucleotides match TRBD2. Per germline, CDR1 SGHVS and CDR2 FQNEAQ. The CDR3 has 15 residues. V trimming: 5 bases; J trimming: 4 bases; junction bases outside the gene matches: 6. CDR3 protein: CASSPKLAGTGELFF. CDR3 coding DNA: TGTGCCAGCAGCCCCAAGCTAGCGGGCACCGGGGAGCTGTTTTTT.

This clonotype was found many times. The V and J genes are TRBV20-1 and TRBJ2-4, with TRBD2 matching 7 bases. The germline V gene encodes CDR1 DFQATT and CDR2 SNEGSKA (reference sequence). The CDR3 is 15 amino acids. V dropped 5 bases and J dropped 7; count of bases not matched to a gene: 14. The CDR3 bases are TGCAGTGCTCGCGGTGGAGCGGGAAGTATGAACATTCAGTACTTC. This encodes CSARGGAGSMNIQYF.

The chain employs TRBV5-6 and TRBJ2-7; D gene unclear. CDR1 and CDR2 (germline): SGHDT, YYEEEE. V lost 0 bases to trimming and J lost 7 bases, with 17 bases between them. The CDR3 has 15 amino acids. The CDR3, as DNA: TGTGCCAGCAGCTTGGATCCTGGCACCCTTGGGGAGCAGTACTTC. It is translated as CASSLDPGTLGEQYF.

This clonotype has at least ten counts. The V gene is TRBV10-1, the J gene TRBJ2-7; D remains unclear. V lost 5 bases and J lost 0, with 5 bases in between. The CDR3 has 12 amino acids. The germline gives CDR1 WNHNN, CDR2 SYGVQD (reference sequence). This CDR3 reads CASSRFSYEQYF. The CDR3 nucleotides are TGCGCCAGCAGTAGATTCTCCTACGAGCAGTACTTC.

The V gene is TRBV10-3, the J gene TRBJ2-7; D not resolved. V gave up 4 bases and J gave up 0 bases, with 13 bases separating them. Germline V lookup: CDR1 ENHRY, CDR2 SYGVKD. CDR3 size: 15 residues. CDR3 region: CAISAKDLGSYEQYF. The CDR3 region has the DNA TGTGCCATCAGTGCTAAGGACCTGGGCTCCTACGAGCAGTACTTC.

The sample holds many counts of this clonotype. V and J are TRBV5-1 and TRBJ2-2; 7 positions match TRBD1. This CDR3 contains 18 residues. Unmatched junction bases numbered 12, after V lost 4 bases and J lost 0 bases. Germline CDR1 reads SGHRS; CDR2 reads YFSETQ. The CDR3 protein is CASSPRPPGQSNTGELFF. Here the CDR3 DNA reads TGCGCCAGCAGCCCACGCCCTCCGGGACAGTCGAACACCGGGGAGCTGTTTTTT.

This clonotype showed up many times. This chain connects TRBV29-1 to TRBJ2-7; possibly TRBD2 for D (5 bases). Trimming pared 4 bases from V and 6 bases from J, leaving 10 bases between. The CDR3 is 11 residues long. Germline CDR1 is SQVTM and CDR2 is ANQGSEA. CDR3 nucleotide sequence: TGCAGCGTTGCCCAACGGGGCGAGCAGTACTTC. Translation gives CSVAQRGEQYF.

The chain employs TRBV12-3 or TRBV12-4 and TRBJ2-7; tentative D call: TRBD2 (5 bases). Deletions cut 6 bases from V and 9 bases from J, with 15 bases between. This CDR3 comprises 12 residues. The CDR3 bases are TGTGCCAGCAGCATCTCAGGTGCGGGGCAGTACTTC. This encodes CASSISGAGQYF.

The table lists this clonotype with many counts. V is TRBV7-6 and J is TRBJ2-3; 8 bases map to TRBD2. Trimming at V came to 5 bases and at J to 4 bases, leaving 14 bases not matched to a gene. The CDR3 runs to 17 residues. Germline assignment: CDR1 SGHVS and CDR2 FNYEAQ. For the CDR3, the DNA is TGTGCCAGCAGCCTGGGTGCCGGGACTAGTATCGCAGATACGCAGTATTTT. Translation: CASSLGAGTSIADTQYF.

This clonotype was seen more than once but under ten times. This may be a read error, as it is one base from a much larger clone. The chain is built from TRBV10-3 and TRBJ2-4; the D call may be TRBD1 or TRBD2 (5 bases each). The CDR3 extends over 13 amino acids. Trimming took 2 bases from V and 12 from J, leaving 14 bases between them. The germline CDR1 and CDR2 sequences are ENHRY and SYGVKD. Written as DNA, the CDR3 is TGTGCCATCAGTGAGCCAGACCCAGGGAGTCAGTACTTC. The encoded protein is CAISEPDPGSQYF.

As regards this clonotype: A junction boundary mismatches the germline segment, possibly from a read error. CDR3 DNA sequence: TGTGCCACCAGCCAAGTCCCTGACGGTAGCGGACAAGAGACCCAGTACTTC. Translated, it gives CATSQVPDGSGQETQYF. This chain uses TRBV3-1 with TRBJ2-5, with a tentative D call TRBD2 (6 bases). Germline V gene data show CDR1 as LGHDT and CDR2 as YNNKEL (reference sequence). This CDR3 is 17 amino acids long.

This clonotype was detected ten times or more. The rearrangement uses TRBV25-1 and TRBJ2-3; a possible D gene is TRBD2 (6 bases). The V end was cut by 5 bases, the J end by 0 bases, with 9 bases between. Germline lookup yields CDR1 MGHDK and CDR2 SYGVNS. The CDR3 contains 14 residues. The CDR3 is CASSWGESTDTQYF. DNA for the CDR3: TGTGCCAGCAGTTGGGGGGAAAGCACAGATACGCAGTATTTT.

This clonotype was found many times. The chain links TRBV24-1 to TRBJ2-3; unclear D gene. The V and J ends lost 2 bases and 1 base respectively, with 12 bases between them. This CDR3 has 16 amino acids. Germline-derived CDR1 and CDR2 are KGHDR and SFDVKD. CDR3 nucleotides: TGTGCCACCAGTGATTCCCTTAGGGCCCGCACAGATACGCAGTATTTT. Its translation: CATSDSLRARTDTQYF.